A single sample is the source of the 20 T cell receptor beta chains below, sequenced in a study of spatial heterogeneity in lung cancer. Time point in this sample: sample taken at primary tumor resection. One entry per CDR3 protein results from TCRdb running MiXCR on the 5' RACE reads. In the table there are 2,500 to 3,500 distinct CDR3 sequences, less than 3.5% of which are singletons. The sample consisted of lung tissue, taken at surgery. The source is a human donor with early-stage non-small cell lung cancer.

As to this clonotype: The library was prepared for alpha chains; this beta chain is a stray read, so its frequency means little. The genes are TRBV3-1 and TRBJ1-1, with TRBD1 matching over 8 bases. The V segment lost 4 bases and the J segment 4 bases; nucleotides outside the gene matches: 8. Germline assignment: CDR1 LGHDT and CDR2 YNNKEL (reference sequence). This CDR3 has 15 residues. The CDR3 DNA sequence: TGTGCCAGCAGCCTCGGACAGGGAAGGTTCACTGAAGCTTTCTTT. As protein: CASSLGQGRFTEAFF. Based on the CDR3 plus reference TRBV3-1 and TRBJ1-1, the full variable domain is DTAVSQTPKYLVTQMGNDKSIKCEQNLGHDTMYWYKQDSKKFLKIMFSYNNKELIINETVPNRFSPKSPDKAHLNLHINSLELGDSAVYFCASSLGQGRFTEAFFGQGTRLTVV.

By frequency in the sample, this clonotype is medium-sized. Within a library made for alpha chains, this beta chain is off target, and its count is uninformative. The rearrangement joins TRBV20-1 to TRBJ1-2; D is perhaps TRBD1 (5 bases). CDR1 DFQATT and CDR2 SNEGSKA come from the germline V gene (reference sequence). CDR3 length equals 14 residues. V was cut by 5 bases and J by 6 bases, with 19 bases left in between. The CDR3 DNA follows: TGCAGTGCTCGTCTGGGGGGGGATGGGCATGGCTACACCTTC. It is translated as CSARLGGDGHGYTF.

This clonotype rates as medium-sized. Little can be read into the size of this beta chain, an off-target read in a library designed for alpha chains. This sequence joins TRBV7-2 and TRBJ2-5; tentative D call: TRBD2 (5 bases). Germline V gene sequence: CDR1 SGHTA, CDR2 FQGNSA. This CDR3 spans 12 amino acids. The V and J ends lost 3 bases and 11 bases respectively, with 13 bases between them. CDR3 sequence: CASSFRGSEQYF. In nucleotides, the CDR3 is TGTGCCAGCAGCTTCCGGGGATCGGAGCAGTACTTC.

In the case of this clonotype: This beta chain lies outside the target of a library built for alpha chains; its clone size means little. The chain carries TRBV20-1 and TRBJ2-7; 11 positions match TRBD2. CDR3 length: 13 residues. The ends lost 1 base at V and 4 bases at J; junction bases unmatched: 0. The germline V gene has CDR1 DFQATT and CDR2 SNEGSKA (reference sequence). The CDR3 loop reads CSARGLAGYEQYF. The CDR3 DNA sequence: TGCAGTGCTAGAGGACTAGCGGGGTACGAGCAGTACTTC.

This clonotype qualifies as medium-sized (0.01 to 0.1%). Being off target in a library aimed at alpha chains, this beta chain has a size of little meaning. The V and J genes are TRBV6-5 and TRBJ1-5; D gene uncertain. The V gene's germline CDR1 is MNHEY and CDR2 SVGAGI. V gave up 0 bases and J gave up 4 bases, with 16 bases separating them. The CDR3 covers 17 residues. CDR3 sequence: CASSYSVGPPWNQPQHF. Here the CDR3 DNA reads TGTGCCAGCAGTTACTCGGTGGGCCCGCCGTGGAATCAGCCCCAGCATTTT.

This clonotype was seen a handful of times. This beta chain turned up in a library designed for alpha chains; as an off-target read, its abundance says little. The chain couples TRBV2 to TRBJ1-1; D unclear. CDR3 size: 13 residues. Germline CDR1 reads SNHLY; CDR2 reads FYNNEI. Trimming pared 4 bases from V and 0 bases from J, leaving 6 bases between. This CDR3 reads CASSGRVNTEAFF. CDR3 coding DNA: TGTGCCAGCAGTGGTAGGGTGAACACTGAAGCTTTCTTT.

This clonotype ranks as medium-sized. In a library made to pick up alpha chains, this beta chain is a stray read with a size that means little. This chain uses TRBV10-3 with TRBJ2-2; D tentatively reads TRBD1 or TRBD2 (5 bases each). Deletions cut 7 bases from V and 1 base from J, with 16 bases between. CDR3 length: 16 amino acids. Germline V gene lookup returns CDR1 ENHRY and CDR2 SYGVKD. The CDR3 sequence is CAITIGEQMNTGELFF. The CDR3 DNA sequence: TGTGCCATCACGATAGGGGAGCAGATGAACACCGGGGAGCTGTTTTTT.

This clonotype was seen many times. As an off-target read in a library built for alpha chains, this beta chain has a frequency of little significance. V is TRBV10-1 and J is TRBJ2-7; TRBD1 is a possible D gene (5 bases). Germline assignment: CDR1 WNHNN and CDR2 SYGVQD (reference sequence). Between the trimmed V and J ends, which lost 0 bases and 10 bases, there was a span of 10 bases. This CDR3 has 12 residues. CDR3 protein: CASSESPQAQYF. CDR3 bases: TGCGCCAGCAGTGAGTCTCCACAGGCTCAGTACTTC.

Of note for this clonotype: Being off target in a library aimed at alpha chains, this beta chain has a size of little meaning. The J gene is TRBJ1-1, the V gene TRBV11-1; 11 bases map to TRBD1. J was trimmed by 0 bases and V by 5 bases; bases with no gene match: 8. The CDR3 loop spans 17 amino acids. Germline CDR1 and CDR2: SGHAT and FQDESV (reference sequence). CDR3 loop: CASSPGTGGEMNTEAFF. The CDR3, as DNA: TGTGCCAGCAGCCCCGGGACAGGGGGTGAGATGAACACTGAAGCTTTCTTT.

By sample fraction, this clonotype is large. This beta chain was picked up by a library intended for alpha chains and is off target, so its count carries little meaning. The chain couples TRBV30 to TRBJ2-7; D perhaps matches TRBD1 (5 bases). Germline V gives CDR1 GTSNPN, CDR2 SVGIG (reference sequence). V lost 0 bases to trimming and J lost 4 bases, with 13 bases between them. CDR3 length: 14 residues. CDR3 DNA sequence: TGTGCCTGGAGTGTTTCGCAGGGTGGTTACGAGCAGTACTTC. Protein sequence: CAWSVSQGGYEQYF.

Sample share makes this clonotype medium-sized. Little can be read into the size of this beta chain, an off-target read in a library designed for alpha chains. The rearrangement uses TRBV29-1 and TRBJ1-1; no firm D call. Trimming stripped 6 bases from V and 3 bases from J, with 20 bases between. The CDR3 consists of 15 residues. CDR1 is SQVTM and CDR2 is ANQGSEA in the germline V gene. The CDR3 DNA reads as TGCAGCGTGAACGGAGGGTCCGCTCTTTACACTGAAGCTTTCTTT. Translating it yields CSVNGGSALYTEAFF. Looking up the rest from reference TRBV29-1 and TRBJ1-1 gives the full variable domain: SAVISQKPSRDICQRGTSLTIQCQVDSQVTMMFWYRQQPGQSLTLIATANQGSEATYESGFVIDKFPISRPNLTFSTLTVSNMSPEDSSIYLCSVNGGSALYTEAFFGQGTRLTVV.

By sample share, this clonotype is medium-sized (0.01 to 0.1%). This beta chain was picked up by a library intended for alpha chains and is off target, so its count carries little meaning. The V and J genes are TRBV28 and TRBJ1-5; no firm D call. The CDR3 is 15 amino acids. Germline loops: CDR1 MDHEN, CDR2 SYDVKM. V lost 2 bases to trimming and J lost 4 bases, with 12 bases between them. The CDR3 protein is CASSLSGRKNQPQHF. DNA for the CDR3: TGTGCCAGCAGTTTAAGCGGGCGAAAGAATCAGCCCCAGCATTTT.

This clonotype is categorized as medium-sized. Because the library targeted alpha chains, this beta chain is an off-target read whose size means little. The chain couples TRBV28 to TRBJ1-2; D is unclear. The V and J ends lost 5 bases and 5 bases respectively, with 9 bases between them. This CDR3 region has 12 residues. From germline, CDR1 is MDHEN and CDR2 SYDVKM. The CDR3 sequence: CASSRAEYGYTF. CDR3 nucleotide sequence: TGTGCCAGCAGTCGGGCAGAATATGGCTACACCTTC.

There are a few counts of this clonotype. Since it is a stray read in a library aimed at alpha chains, this beta chain has a size that is not meaningful. V usage is TRBV6-1 and J usage is TRBJ1-1; 10 bases align to TRBD1. The CDR3 runs 18 residues. V trimming: 6 bases; J trimming: 1 base; junction bases outside the gene matches: 14. CDR1 and CDR2 (germline): MNHNS, SASEGT. The CDR3 reads CASRSLGTGDISNTEAFF. CDR3 nucleotides: TGTGCCAGCAGGTCTCTGGGGACAGGGGATATATCGAACACTGAAGCTTTCTTT.

This clonotype is medium-sized in the sample. This beta chain is a stray read from a library made for alpha chains; its abundance is not meaningful. The chain links TRBV12-3 or TRBV12-4 to TRBJ1-1, with D unresolved. The V end lost 2 bases, the J end lost 2 bases, and 6 bases lay between the germline ends. The CDR3 has 13 residues. The CDR3 loop is CASSLNFNTEAFF. For the CDR3, the DNA is TGTGCCAGCAGTTTAAATTTTAACACTGAAGCTTTCTTT.

By share of the sample, this clonotype is medium-sized. In a library made to pick up alpha chains, this beta chain is a stray read with a size that means little. The chain joins TRBV10-3 to TRBJ2-5, with 12 bases identical to TRBD2. V lost 2 bases and J lost 5; bases outside the gene matches: 6. The CDR3 loop spans 16 amino acids. CDR1 and CDR2 from the germline V gene are ENHRY and SYGVKD. This chain's CDR3 is CAISEPTSGGIETQYF. The CDR3 DNA sequence: TGTGCCATCAGTGAGCCGACTAGCGGGGGTATCGAGACCCAGTACTTC.

On this clonotype: This beta chain represents an off-target read in a library built for alpha chains; its size is of limited meaning. The chain is built from TRBV5-1 and TRBJ1-2; 10 bases are shared with TRBD1. Germline values: CDR1 SGHRS, CDR2 YFSETQ. This CDR3 is built from 14 residues. The J segment lost 3 bases and the V segment lost 8 bases, leaving 7 bases of the junction unmatched. The CDR3 sequence is CARTRTGGDYGYTF. The CDR3 bases are TGCGCCAGGACCCGGACAGGGGGTGACTATGGCTACACCTTC.

Concerning this clonotype itself: For a library built for alpha chains, this beta chain is a stray read; little rests on its size. The chain combines TRBV5-4 with TRBJ1-2; possibly TRBD1 for D (5 bases). The V and J ends lost 4 bases and 0 bases respectively, with 16 bases between them. Per germline, CDR1 SGHNT and CDR2 YYREEE (reference sequence). The length of the CDR3 is 16 residues. DNA for the CDR3: TGTGCCAGCAGCAAAGGGACGTATCTGACTAACTATGGCTACACCTTC. It codes for CASSKGTYLTNYGYTF.

By frequency in the sample, this clonotype is medium-sized. This beta chain appears as a stray read in a library generated for alpha chains; its size is not informative. The CDR3 loop is CASSNKRGAGELFF. The CDR3 DNA follows: TGCGCCAGCAGTAATAAACGGGGGGCCGGGGAGCTGTTTTTT. The chain links TRBV10-2 to TRBJ2-2, with 7 bases matching TRBD2. CDR1 WSHSY and CDR2 SAAADI come from the germline V gene. This CDR3 spans 14 amino acids. J was trimmed by 6 bases and V by 5 bases; bases with no gene match: 6.

This clonotype is medium-sized (0.01 to 0.1%) in the sample. With the library built for alpha chains, this beta chain is off target and its frequency is not meaningful. V gene TRBV7-2 combines with J gene TRBJ1-5; D unresolved. The CDR3 sequence is 13 residues long. From germline, CDR1 is SGHTA and CDR2 FQGNSA. Trimming pared 3 bases from V and 4 bases from J, leaving 7 bases between. This chain's CDR3 is CASSLWGNQPQHF. CDR3 DNA sequence: TGTGCCAGCAGCTTGTGGGGTAATCAGCCCCAGCATTTT.